This record covers a single T cell receptor (beta chain). Its target is unknown. This record comes from a study of cytomegalovirus exposure and HLA in healthy donors. The CDR3 has 15 amino acids. Trimming cost V 4 bases and J 0 bases, with 13 bases left between them. Germline CDR1 and CDR2: LGHNA and YNFKEQ. Donors counted as nominally healthy when sampled, yet unrecorded immune exposures were likely. This PCR relied on a set of 60 Vbeta primers and 13 Jbeta primers. Only in-frame clones appear in the TCRdb table, and some are missing; sequencing was by immunoSEQ multiplex PCR. The table shows 150,000 to 200,000 clones, with roughly four fifths occurring only once. Study outcomes and limitations: Rates of TCR association differed by HLA locus in a later analysis, with DRB1 highest and HLA-C lowest. A later analysis linked some 17,000 TCR beta sequences to HLA alleles at 0.05 false discovery rate.

The sample was PBMCs. The sequence came from a woman aged 25 to 39 in good health and CMV-seronegative. V usage is TRBV4-2 and J usage is TRBJ2-7; D is perhaps TRBD2 (5 bases). CDR3 protein: CASSRGHSDSYEQYF. CDR3 DNA sequence: TGTGCCAGCAGCCGGGGTCATAGCGACTCCTACGAGCAGTACTTC.